The 4 T cell receptor beta chains below all came from one sample that was sequenced in a study of identical twins. Via MiXCR, TCRdb re-called the 5' RACE reads, giving one row per CDR3 protein. The sample holds 300,000 to 350,000 distinct CDR3 sequences, about 12% seen once. A further study also used this sample, focusing on yellow fever vaccine responses in identical twins.

The sample comprised CD8+ T cells sorted from blood. Every receptor here comes from a woman aged 18-29 years in good health.

This clonotype was detected only a few times. The chain links TRBV7-9 to TRBJ1-2, with 8 bases fitting TRBD1. The junction had 9 bases not matched to a gene; V was cut back by 4 bases and J by 8 bases. There are 14 residues in the CDR3. CDR1 and CDR2 from the germline V gene are SEHNR and FQNEAQ (reference sequence). In DNA, the CDR3 is TGTGCCAGCAGCTACGGACAGGGTCGGGGAGGCTACACCTTC. This encodes CASSYGQGRGGYTF.

The chain couples TRBV9 to TRBJ2-7; D gene uncertain. Between the trimmed V and J ends, which lost 5 bases and 6 bases, there was a span of 15 bases. The CDR3 sequence is 13 residues long. CDR1 SGDLS and CDR2 YYNGEE come from the germline V gene. The CDR3 loop is CASSSGSSGEQYF. The CDR3 nucleotides are TGTGCCAGCAGTTCCGGGTCCTCGGGCGAGCAGTACTTC.

This clonotype was detected only a few times. The rearrangement joins TRBV11-2 to TRBJ2-3, with a tentative D call TRBD2 (6 bases). Germline V lookup: CDR1 SGHAT, CDR2 FQNNGV. V gave up 7 bases and J gave up 4 bases, with 21 bases separating them. The CDR3 spans 16 residues. The CDR3 coding sequence is TGTGCCAGCAAGCTTGGAGGTGTGGTAGCGGCAGATACGCAGTATTTT. Protein: CASKLGGVVAADTQYF.

This clonotype was counted ten times or more. The chain is built from TRBV29-1 and TRBJ2-2; 8 bases agree with TRBD1. The CDR3 consists of 14 residues. The germline CDR1 and CDR2 sequences are SQVTM and ANQGSEA. J was trimmed by 4 bases and V by 3 bases; bases with no gene match: 4. The CDR3 nucleotides are TGCAGCGTTGACAGGGGGCGAGGCACCGGGGAGCTGTTTTTT. Translation gives CSVDRGRGTGELFF.